This T cell receptor (beta chain) stems from a study of blood T cell repertoires in COVID-19. Per the original data handling: How many nucleated cells were present was estimated from reference gene primer amplification. Some clones are missing from TCRdb's copy, which holds only in-frame ones; the method was immunoSEQ multiplex PCR. D and trimming were read from the DNA, whereas the V and J calls and clone size are those reported in that table. The sample holds 200,000 to 250,000 clones, around 82% seen once. This TCR was recovered from a man under 40 with acute COVID-19. Sequences were obtained from PBMCs or T cells enriched from blood (not recorded which).

CDR3 sequence: CATARGTGHNEKLFF. CDR3 DNA: TGTGCCACCGCAAGGGGGACAGGGCATAATGAAAAACTGTTTTTT. The chain carries TRBV19 and TRBJ1-4; 9 bases agree with TRBD1. J gave up 4 bases and V 10 bases, and 10 bases lay outside the gene matches. Germline-derived CDR1 and CDR2 are LNHDA and SQIVND (reference sequence). The CDR3 runs to 15 residues.